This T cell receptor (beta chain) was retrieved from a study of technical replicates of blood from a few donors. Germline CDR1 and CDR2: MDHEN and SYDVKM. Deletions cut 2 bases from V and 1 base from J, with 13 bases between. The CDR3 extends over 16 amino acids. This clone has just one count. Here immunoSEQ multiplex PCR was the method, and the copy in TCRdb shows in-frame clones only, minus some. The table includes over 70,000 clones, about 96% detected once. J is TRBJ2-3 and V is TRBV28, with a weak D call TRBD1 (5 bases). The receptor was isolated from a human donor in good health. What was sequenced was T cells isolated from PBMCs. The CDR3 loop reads CASSLPLQGGTDTQYF. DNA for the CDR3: TGTGCCAGCAGTTTACCCCTCCAAGGGGGCACAGATACGCAGTATTTT. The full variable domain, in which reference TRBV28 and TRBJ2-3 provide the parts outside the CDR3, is DVKVTQSSRYLVKRTGEKVFLECVQDMDHENMFWYRQDPGLGLRLIYFSYDVKMKEKGDIPEGYSVSREKKERFSLILESASTNQTSMYLCASSLPLQGGTDTQYFGPGTRLTVL.